The clone carrying this T cell receptor (beta chain) was seen at least ten times. The antigen is unknown. The data belong to a study of T-cell memory formation after mild COVID-19. Study summary: Largely, TCR clusters stayed within a single donor.

General observations from the study: Mainly in CM and EM were contracting CD4+ clones; CD8+ were in EMRA. Day 15 to 85 contractors were CD4/CD8 balanced; later expanders leaned CD4+.

J lost 2 bases, V lost 6 bases, and 13 bases had no gene match. Germline loops: CDR1 KGHSH, CDR2 LQKENI. The CDR3 is 17 residues long. With constant-segment primers, 5'RACE yielded cDNA libraries of TCR alpha and TCR beta that carried sample barcodes and UMIs. TCRdb independently ran MiXCR on the 5' RACE reads; one entry per CDR3 protein. The repertoire includes fewer than 150,000 distinct CDR3 sequences, 5% to 6.5% of them detected once, and 2% to 2.5% sits in the top ten. Material for sequencing was PBMCs or a T cell subset sorted from them (not recorded which). The receptor was derived from an adult woman who had mild COVID-19 (a few samples of this study predate the infection). Cell type and time point are not known. The rearrangement links TRBV18 to TRBJ1-2; 9 nucleotides line up with TRBD1. The CDR3 bases are TGTGCCAGCTCCCAACCTTCCCGGGACAGGGCCAACTATGGCTACACCTTC. Encoded protein: CASSQPSRDRANYGYTF.